This record looks at one T cell receptor beta chain sequence and its context. Its target is unknown. From the reads, TCRdb called clonotypes with MiXCR, one entry per CDR3 protein. This sample has about 920,000 distinct CDR3 sequences; approximately 31% occur once, and the top ten carry roughly an eighth. The data were obtained in a study of T cell repertoires in cytomegalovirus infection. For the study at large: In public TCR beta signatures, there were indications of both CMV infection and matching HLA type.

The source is a human donor in good health (CMV status not recorded). Some clones in this sample may be carry-over from other donors' samples. This sample comprised cultured CD8+ T cells from PBMCs, obtained from culture after CMV antigen stimulation.

CDR3 region: CATASGGAGNSPLHF. CDR3 DNA sequence: TGTGCCACCGCTAGCGGGGGCGCAGGGAATTCACCCCTCCACTTT. The chain employs TRBV15 and TRBJ1-6; D may be TRBD1 (6 bases). CDR1 LNHNV and CDR2 YYDKDF come from the germline V gene (reference sequence). V lost 8 bases to trimming and J lost 7 bases, with 18 bases between them. This CDR3 has 15 amino acids.